The entry below gives a single T cell receptor beta chain sequence along with its context. Its antigen is still unknown. The junction does not match germline at one end; this may be a read error. The method was immunoSEQ multiplex PCR; TCRdb's version includes in-frame clones alone and lacks a portion of them. The sample lists around 200,000 clones; 88% were seen once. This sample is drawn from a study of T cell responses to AZD1222 COVID-19 vaccine. Study results and caveats: At study baseline, merely five or six AZD1222 recipients were seropositive.

The germline gives CDR1 SNHLY, CDR2 FYNNEI. This CDR3 spans 12 amino acids. The J gene is TRBJ2-7, the V gene TRBV2; D not certain. The sample here was peripheral blood, taken 28 days after the second AZD1222 dose. The TCR originated in an adult who received the AZD1222 COVID-19 vaccine. The chain's CDR3 is CASSDSRYEQHF. CDR3 nucleotides: TGTGCCAGCAGTGACTCCAGGTACGAGCAGCACTTC.